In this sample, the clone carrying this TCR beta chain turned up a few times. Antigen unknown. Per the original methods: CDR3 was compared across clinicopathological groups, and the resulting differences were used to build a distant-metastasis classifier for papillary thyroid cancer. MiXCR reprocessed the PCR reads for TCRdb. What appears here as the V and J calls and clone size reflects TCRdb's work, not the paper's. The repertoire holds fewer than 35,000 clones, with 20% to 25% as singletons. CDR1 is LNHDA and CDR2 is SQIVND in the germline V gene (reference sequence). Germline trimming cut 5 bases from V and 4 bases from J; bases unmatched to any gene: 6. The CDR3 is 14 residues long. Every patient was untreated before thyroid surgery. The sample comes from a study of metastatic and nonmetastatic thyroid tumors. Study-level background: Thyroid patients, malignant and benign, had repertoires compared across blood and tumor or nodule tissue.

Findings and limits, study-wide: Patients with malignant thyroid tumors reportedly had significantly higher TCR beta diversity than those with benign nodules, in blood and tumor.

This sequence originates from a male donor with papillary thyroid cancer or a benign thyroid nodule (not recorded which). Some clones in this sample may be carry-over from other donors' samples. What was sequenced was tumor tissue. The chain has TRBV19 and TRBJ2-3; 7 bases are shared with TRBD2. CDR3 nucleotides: TGTGCCAGTAGTGATATAGGGAGGGCAGATACGCAGTATTTT. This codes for CASSDIGRADTQYF.